This T cell receptor beta chain was sequenced in a study of breast tumors, draining lymph nodes, adjacent tissues. Study findings and constraints: Tumors had less TCR diversity than lymph nodes, more than nontumor tissue.

This clonotype came up many times. Its matching antigen is unknown. The CDR3 sequence is 13 residues long. V was pared by 1 base and J by 3 bases, with 7 bases between. Germline V gives CDR1 SGHDN, CDR2 FVKESK. TCRdb fed the multiplex PCR reads into MiXCR, producing one record per CDR3 protein. The sample consists of about 47,000 distinct CDR3 sequences, about 23% of them appearing once. The chain has TRBV14 and TRBJ2-7; no firm D call. The sequencing sample was made of breast tumor tissue. The clonotype originates from a female donor with breast cancer. Some clones in this sample may be carry-over from other donors' samples. The CDR3 reads CASSQATYYEQYF. In DNA, the CDR3 is TGTGCCAGCAGCCAAGCAACGTACTACGAGCAGTACTTC. Combining the CDR3 with reference TRBV14 and TRBJ2-7 gives the whole variable domain EAGVTQFPSHSVIEKGQTVTLRCDPISGHDNLYWYRRVMGKEIKFLLHFVKESKQDESGMPNNRFLAERTGGTYSTLKVQPAELEDSGVYFCASSQATYYEQYFGPGTRLTVT.